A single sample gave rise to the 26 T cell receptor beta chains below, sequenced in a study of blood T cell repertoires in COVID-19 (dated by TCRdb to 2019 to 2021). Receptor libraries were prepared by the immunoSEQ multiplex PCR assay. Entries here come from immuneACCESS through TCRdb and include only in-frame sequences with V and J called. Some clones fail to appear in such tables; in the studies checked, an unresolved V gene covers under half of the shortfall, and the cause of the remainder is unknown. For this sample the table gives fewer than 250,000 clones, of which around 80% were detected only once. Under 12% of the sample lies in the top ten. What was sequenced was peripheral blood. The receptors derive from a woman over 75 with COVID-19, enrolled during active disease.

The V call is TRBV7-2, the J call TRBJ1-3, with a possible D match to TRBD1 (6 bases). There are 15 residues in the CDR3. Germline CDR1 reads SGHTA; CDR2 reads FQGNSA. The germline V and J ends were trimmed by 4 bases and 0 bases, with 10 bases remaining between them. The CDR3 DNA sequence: TGTGCCAGCAGCTCTTCCAGGGGCTCTGGAAACACCATATATTTT. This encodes CASSSSRGSGNTIYF.

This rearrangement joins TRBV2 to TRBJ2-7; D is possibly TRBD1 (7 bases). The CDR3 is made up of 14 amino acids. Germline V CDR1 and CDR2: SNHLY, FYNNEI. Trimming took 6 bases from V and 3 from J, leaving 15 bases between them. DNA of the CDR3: TGTGCCAGCAGGCCCGGGGGACAGATCTACGAGCAGTACTTC. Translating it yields CASRPGGQIYEQYF.

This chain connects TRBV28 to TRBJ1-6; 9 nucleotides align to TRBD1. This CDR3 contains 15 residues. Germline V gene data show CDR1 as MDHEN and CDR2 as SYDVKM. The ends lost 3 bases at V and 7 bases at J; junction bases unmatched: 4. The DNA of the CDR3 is TGTGCCAGCAGTTTGCCTGGGACAGGGAATTCACCCCTCCACTTT. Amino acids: CASSLPGTGNSPLHF.

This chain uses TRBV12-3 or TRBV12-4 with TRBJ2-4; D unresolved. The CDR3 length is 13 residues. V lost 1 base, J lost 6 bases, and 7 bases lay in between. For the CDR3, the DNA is TGTGCCAGCAGTTTAGAGCAATTAAACATTCAGTACTTC. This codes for CASSLEQLNIQYF.

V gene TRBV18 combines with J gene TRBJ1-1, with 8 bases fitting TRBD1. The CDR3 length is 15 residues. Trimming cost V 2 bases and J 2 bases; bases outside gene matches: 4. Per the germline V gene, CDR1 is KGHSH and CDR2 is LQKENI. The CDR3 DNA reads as TGTGCCAGCTCACCAAAAACAGGGGGTAACACTGAAGCTTTCTTT. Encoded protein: CASSPKTGGNTEAFF.

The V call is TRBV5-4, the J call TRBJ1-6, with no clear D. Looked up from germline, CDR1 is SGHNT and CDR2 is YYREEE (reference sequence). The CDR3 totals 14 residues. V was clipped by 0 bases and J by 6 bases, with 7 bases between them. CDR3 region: CASSLALFNSPLHF. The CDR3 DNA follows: TGTGCCAGCAGCTTGGCCCTTTTTAATTCACCCCTCCACTTT. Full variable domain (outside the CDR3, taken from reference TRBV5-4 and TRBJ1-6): ETGVTQSPTHLIKTRGQQVTLRCSSQSGHNTVSWYQQALGQGPQFIFQYYREEENGRGNFPPRFSGLQFPNYSSELNVNALELDDSALYLCASSLALFNSPLHFGNGTRLTVT.

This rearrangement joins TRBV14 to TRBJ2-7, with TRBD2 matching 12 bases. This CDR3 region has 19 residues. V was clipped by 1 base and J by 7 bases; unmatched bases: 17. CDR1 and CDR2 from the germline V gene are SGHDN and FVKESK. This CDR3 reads CASSQVRETSGGQPREQYV. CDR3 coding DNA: TGTGCCAGCAGCCAAGTGCGGGAGACTAGCGGGGGCCAACCGAGGGAGCAGTACGTC.

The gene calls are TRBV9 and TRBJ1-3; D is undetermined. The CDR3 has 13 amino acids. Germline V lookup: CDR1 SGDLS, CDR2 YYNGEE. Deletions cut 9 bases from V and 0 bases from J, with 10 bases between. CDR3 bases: TGTGCCACCAGTCCCAACTCTGGAAACACCATATATTTT. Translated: CATSPNSGNTIYF.

The CDR3 coding sequence is TGTGCCAGCGGCCAAACCGGGACAGGTTCGTGGAAACTGTTTTTT. Protein sequence: CASGQTGTGSWKLFF. The V and J genes are TRBV6-6 and TRBJ1-4, with 8 bases fitting TRBD1. V trimming: 8 bases; J trimming: 11 bases; junction bases outside the gene matches: 16. This CDR3 region has 15 residues. Germline CDR1 is MNHNY and CDR2 is SVGAGI (reference sequence).

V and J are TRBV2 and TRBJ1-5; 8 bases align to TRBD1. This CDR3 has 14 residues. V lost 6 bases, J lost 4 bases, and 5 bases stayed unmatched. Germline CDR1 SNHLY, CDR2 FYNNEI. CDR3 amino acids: CASRATGANQPQHF. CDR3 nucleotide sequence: TGTGCCAGCAGGGCGACAGGGGCAAATCAGCCCCAGCATTTT. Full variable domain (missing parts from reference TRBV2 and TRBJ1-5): EPEVTQTPSHQVTQMGQEVILRCVPISNHLYFYWYRQILGQKVEFLVSFYNNEISEKSEIFDDQFSVERPDGSNFTLKIRSTKLEDSAMYFCASRATGANQPQHFGDGTRLSIL.

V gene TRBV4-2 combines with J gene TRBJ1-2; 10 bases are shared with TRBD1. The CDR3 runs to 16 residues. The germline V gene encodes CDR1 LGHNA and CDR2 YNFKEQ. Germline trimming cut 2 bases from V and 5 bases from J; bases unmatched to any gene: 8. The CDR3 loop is CASSQHQDRGAYGYTF. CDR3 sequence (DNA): TGTGCCAGCAGCCAACATCAGGACAGGGGGGCATATGGCTACACCTTC.

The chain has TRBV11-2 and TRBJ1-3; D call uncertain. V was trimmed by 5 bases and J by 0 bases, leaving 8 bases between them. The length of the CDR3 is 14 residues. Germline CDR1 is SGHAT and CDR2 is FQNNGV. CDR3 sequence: CASSRAYSGNTIYF. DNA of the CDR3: TGTGCCAGCAGCCGTGCCTACTCTGGAAACACCATATATTTT. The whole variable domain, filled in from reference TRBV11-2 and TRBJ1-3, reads EAGVAQSPRYKIIEKRQSVAFWCNPISGHATLYWYQQILGQGPKLLIQFQNNGVVDDSQLPKDRFSAERLKGVDSTLKIQPAKLEDSAVYLCASSRAYSGNTIYFGEGSWLTVV.

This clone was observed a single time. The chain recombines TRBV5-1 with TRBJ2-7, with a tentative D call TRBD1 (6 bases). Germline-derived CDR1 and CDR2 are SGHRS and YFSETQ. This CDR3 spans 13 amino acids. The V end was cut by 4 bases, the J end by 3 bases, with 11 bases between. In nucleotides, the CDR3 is TGCGCCAGCAGCACCCGGGACAACTACGAGCAGTACTTC. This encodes CASSTRDNYEQYF.

The DNA of the CDR3 is TGTGCCAGCAGCCAGATCCTAGTACTCCAAGAGACCCAGTACTTC. Its translation: CASSQILVLQETQYF. The chain has TRBV3-1 (or the pseudogene TRBV3-2) and TRBJ2-5; no definite D call. This CDR3 contains 15 residues. CDR1 is LGHDT, CDR2 YNNKEL, per germline (reference sequence). The V end lost 3 bases, the J end lost 1 base, and 12 bases lay between the germline ends.

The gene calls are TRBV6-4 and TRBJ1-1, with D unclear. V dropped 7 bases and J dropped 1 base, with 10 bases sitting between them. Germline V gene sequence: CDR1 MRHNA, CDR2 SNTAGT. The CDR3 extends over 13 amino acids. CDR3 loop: CASTQIPNTEAFF. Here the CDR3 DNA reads TGTGCCAGCACACAGATCCCGAACACTGAAGCTTTCTTT.

The CDR3, as DNA: TGTGCCAGCAGCTTTTCACAGCTAGCCAAAAACATTCAGTACTTC. Residues: CASSFSQLAKNIQYF. The chain employs TRBV11-3 and TRBJ2-4; no definite D call. The CDR3 sequence is 15 residues long. The V end lost 3 bases, the J end lost 0 bases, and 9 bases lay between the germline ends. Germline lookup yields CDR1 SGHNT and CDR2 YENEEA.

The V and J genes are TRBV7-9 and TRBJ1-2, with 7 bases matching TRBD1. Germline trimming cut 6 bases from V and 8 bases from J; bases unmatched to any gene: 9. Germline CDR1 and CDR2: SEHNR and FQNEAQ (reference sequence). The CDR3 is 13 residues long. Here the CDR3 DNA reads TGTGCCAGCAGTTTCGGACAGGCTTCGGGCTACACCTTC. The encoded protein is CASSFGQASGYTF. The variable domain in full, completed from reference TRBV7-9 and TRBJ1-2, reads DTGVSQNPRHKITKRGQNVTFRCDPISEHNRLYWYRQTLGQGPEFLTYFQNEAQLEKSRLLSDRFSAERPKGSFSTLEIQRTEQGDSAMYLCASSFGQASGYTFGSGTRLTVV.

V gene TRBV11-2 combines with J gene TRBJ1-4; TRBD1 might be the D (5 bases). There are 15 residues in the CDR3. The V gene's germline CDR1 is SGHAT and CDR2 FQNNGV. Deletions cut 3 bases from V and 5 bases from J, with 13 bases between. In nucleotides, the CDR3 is TGTGCCAGCAGCTTTACAGGTCGTGACAATGAAAAACTGTTTTTT. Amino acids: CASSFTGRDNEKLFF.

CDR3 DNA: TGTGCCAGCCAAAATGGGGGACAGGCCTCTGGGGGGGCCAACGTCCTGACTTTC. It specifies CASQNGGQASGGANVLTF. V is TRBV19 and J is TRBJ2-6; TRBD1 aligns across 8 bases. V was clipped by 9 bases and J by 4 bases; unmatched bases: 17. The germline V gene encodes CDR1 LNHDA and CDR2 SQIVND (reference sequence). This CDR3 is built from 18 residues. The complete variable domain, with remaining parts taken from reference TRBV19 and TRBJ2-6, reads DGGITQSPKYLFRKEGQNVTLSCEQNLNHDAMYWYRQDPGQGLRLIYYSQIVNDFQKGDIAEGYSVSREKKESFPLTVTSAQKNPTAFYLCASQNGGQASGGANVLTFGAGSRLTVL.

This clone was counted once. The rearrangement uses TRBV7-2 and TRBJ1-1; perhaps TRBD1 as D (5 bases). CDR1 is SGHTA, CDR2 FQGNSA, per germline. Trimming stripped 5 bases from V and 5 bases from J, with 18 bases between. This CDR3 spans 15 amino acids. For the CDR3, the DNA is TGTGCCAGCAGCACACAGACAGCCCCTGGGACTGAAGCTTTCTTT. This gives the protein CASSTQTAPGTEAFF.

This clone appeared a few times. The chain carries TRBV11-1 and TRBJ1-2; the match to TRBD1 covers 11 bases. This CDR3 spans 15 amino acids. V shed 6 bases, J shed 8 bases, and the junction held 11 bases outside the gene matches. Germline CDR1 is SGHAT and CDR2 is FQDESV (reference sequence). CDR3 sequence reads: CASRSWTGGAEGYTF. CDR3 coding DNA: TGTGCCAGCAGATCCTGGACAGGGGGCGCCGAGGGCTACACCTTC.

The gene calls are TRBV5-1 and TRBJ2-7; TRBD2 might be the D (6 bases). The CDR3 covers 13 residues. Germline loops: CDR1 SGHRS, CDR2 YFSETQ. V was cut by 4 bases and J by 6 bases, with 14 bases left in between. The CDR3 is CASSPVGGAEQYF. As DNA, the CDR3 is TGCGCCAGCAGCCCGGTTGGAGGGGCCGAGCAGTACTTC.

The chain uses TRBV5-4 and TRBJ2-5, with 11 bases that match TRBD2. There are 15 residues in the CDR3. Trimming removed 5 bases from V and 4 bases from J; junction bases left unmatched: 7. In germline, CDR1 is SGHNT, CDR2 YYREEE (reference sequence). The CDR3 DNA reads TGTGCCAGCAGTCCAATAGCGGGGGGGGGAGAGACCCAGTACTTC. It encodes CASSPIAGGGETQYF.

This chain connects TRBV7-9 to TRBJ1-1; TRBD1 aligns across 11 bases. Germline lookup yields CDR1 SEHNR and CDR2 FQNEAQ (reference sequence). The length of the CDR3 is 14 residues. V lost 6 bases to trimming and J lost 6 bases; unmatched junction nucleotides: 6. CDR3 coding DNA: TGTGCCAGCAGACCCGGGACAGGGGGACCTGAAGCTTTCTTT. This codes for CASRPGTGGPEAFF.

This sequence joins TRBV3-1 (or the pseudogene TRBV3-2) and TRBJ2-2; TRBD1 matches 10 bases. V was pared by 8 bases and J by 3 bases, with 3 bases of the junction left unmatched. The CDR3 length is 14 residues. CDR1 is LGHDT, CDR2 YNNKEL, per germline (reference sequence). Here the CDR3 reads CASAGTGDTGELFF. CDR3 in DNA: TGTGCCAGCGCCGGGACAGGGGACACCGGGGAGCTGTTTTTT.

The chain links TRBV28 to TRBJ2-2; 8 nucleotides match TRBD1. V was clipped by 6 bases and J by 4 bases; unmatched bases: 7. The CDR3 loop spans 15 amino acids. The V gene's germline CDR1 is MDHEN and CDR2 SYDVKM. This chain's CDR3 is CASRQPGTGTGELFF. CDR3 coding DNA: TGTGCCAGCAGACAACCCGGGACAGGCACCGGGGAGCTGTTTTTT. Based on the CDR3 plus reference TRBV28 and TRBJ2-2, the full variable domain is DVKVTQSSRYLVKRTGEKVFLECVQDMDHENMFWYRQDPGLGLRLIYFSYDVKMKEKGDIPEGYSVSREKKERFSLILESASTNQTSMYLCASRQPGTGTGELFFGEGSRLTVL.